A single sample gave rise to the 27 T cell receptor beta chains below, sequenced in a study of blood T cell repertoires in COVID-19 (dated by TCRdb to the early 2020s). Libraries were prepared through the immunoSEQ multiplex PCR assay. Held by TCRdb, this immuneACCESS table contains in-frame sequences only and omits some clones. Under half of the omission traces to an unresolved V gene where checked; the cause of the rest is unknown. Within this sample are 85,000 to 95,000 clones, with about 91% of them counted one time only. Of the sample, around 0.47% falls within the top ten clones. Source material: peripheral blood. All receptors come from a man aged 55 to 70 with acute or convalescent COVID-19.

V gene TRBV19 combines with J gene TRBJ1-5; no firm D call. The CDR3 is made up of 15 amino acids. The V end was cut by 2 bases, the J end by 5 bases, with 13 bases between. From germline, CDR1 is LNHDA and CDR2 SQIVND (reference sequence). The CDR3 sequence: CASSIPPLRYQPQHF. CDR3 DNA sequence: TGTGCCAGTAGTATACCCCCCCTCCGGTATCAGCCCCAGCATTTT.

This sequence joins TRBV9 and TRBJ1-6; no clear D gene. The germline V gene encodes CDR1 SGDLS and CDR2 YYNGEE. V was cut by 3 bases and J by 7 bases, with 5 bases left in between. This CDR3 has 12 amino acids. The CDR3 bases are TGTGCCAGCAGCGCCGCGAATTCACCCCTCCACTTT. This codes for CASSAANSPLHF.

The J gene is TRBJ1-4, the V gene TRBV5-6; no clear D. CDR3 size: 13 residues. V was clipped by 2 bases and J by 7 bases, with 9 bases between them. Germline V CDR1 and CDR2: SGHDT, YYEEEE. CDR3 protein: CASSFVSVEKLFF. The CDR3 DNA reads as TGTGCCAGCAGCTTCGTATCGGTTGAAAAACTGTTTTTT. The variable domain in full, with the rest retrieved from reference TRBV5-6 and TRBJ1-4, is DAGVTQSPTHLIKTRGQQVTLRCSPKSGHDTVSWYQQALGQGPQFIFQYYEEEERQRGNFPDRFSGHQFPNYSSELNVNALLLGDSALYLCASSFVSVEKLFFGSGTQLSVL.

In this sample, this clone turned up a few times. This chain's CDR3 is CASSFLAGGPSLDEQFF. The CDR3 bases are TGTGCCAGCAGCTTTCTAGCGGGAGGGCCCTCCTTAGATGAGCAGTTCTTC. J is TRBJ2-1 and V is TRBV5-4; 12 positions agree with TRBD2. The CDR3 runs to 17 residues. CDR1 and CDR2 (germline): SGHNT, YYREEE (reference sequence). With V trimmed by 2 bases and J by 8 bases, 11 bases remained unmatched.

The genes are TRBV14 and TRBJ1-6; the D is unclear. Germline V gene sequence: CDR1 SGHDN, CDR2 FVKESK. This CDR3 is built from 15 residues. Trimming removed 1 base from V and 3 bases from J, with 7 bases in between. CDR3 bases: TGTGCCAGCAGCCAAGCCCGGAGCTATAATTCACCCCTCCACTTT. Amino acids: CASSQARSYNSPLHF.

This clone was recorded only once. V and J are TRBV19 and TRBJ2-2; 7 bases map to TRBD1. The CDR3 extends over 14 amino acids. Trimming took 8 bases from V and 3 from J; bases not matched to a gene: 6. The germline V gene has CDR1 LNHDA and CDR2 SQIVND (reference sequence). The CDR3 is CASGQGDYTGELFF. The CDR3, as DNA: TGTGCCAGTGGGCAGGGGGATTACACCGGGGAGCTGTTTTTT.

V and J are TRBV6-5 and TRBJ2-5; TRBD2 agrees at 11 bases. J lost 2 bases, V lost 7 bases, and 6 bases had no gene match. Germline V gene data show CDR1 as MNHEY and CDR2 as SVGAGI. The CDR3 is made up of 15 amino acids. DNA for the CDR3: TGTGCCAGCATTCAGACTAGCGGGGCACAAGAGACCCAGTACTTC. Residues: CASIQTSGAQETQYF.

The gene calls are TRBV19 and TRBJ1-5; 8 nucleotides align to TRBD1. V dropped 5 bases and J dropped 6; count of bases not matched to a gene: 3. The CDR3 is made up of 13 amino acids. Germline CDR1 and CDR2: LNHDA and SQIVND (reference sequence). The CDR3 spells CASSQGAGQPQHF. The DNA for the CDR3 is TGTGCCAGTAGTCAGGGGGCGGGTCAGCCCCAGCATTTT.

The rearrangement links TRBV10-3 to TRBJ2-7; 11 bases are a match to TRBD1. V was pared by 6 bases and J by 3 bases, with 16 bases of the junction left unmatched. The germline CDR1 and CDR2 sequences are ENHRY and SYGVKD. This CDR3 is 18 amino acids long. In DNA form, the CDR3 reads TGTGCCATCAGAACAACGAGAACCCCCGGGACAGGGGGCTACGAGCAGTACTTC. As protein: CAIRTTRTPGTGGYEQYF.

The gene calls are TRBV5-4 and TRBJ2-3; tentative D call: TRBD2 (5 bases). Trimming pared 5 bases from V and 1 base from J, leaving 20 bases between. Germline lookup yields CDR1 SGHNT and CDR2 YYREEE (reference sequence). The CDR3 has 17 amino acids. CDR3 amino acids: CASSTQRSGSGTDTQYF. In nucleotides, the CDR3 is TGTGCCAGCAGTACCCAAAGGAGCGGCTCGGGCACAGATACGCAGTATTTT.

The rearrangement uses TRBV7-9 and TRBJ2-4; 8 bases match TRBD2. The ends lost 1 base at V and 2 bases at J; junction bases unmatched: 13. This CDR3 has 19 amino acids. Germline CDR1 and CDR2: SEHNR and FQNEAQ (reference sequence). Written as DNA, the CDR3 is TGTGCCAGCAGCTTAGGGGCAGGTGCGGGCGGGGGGCCCAAAAACATTCAGTACTTC. Protein product: CASSLGAGAGGGPKNIQYF.

The chain carries TRBV11-2 and TRBJ1-3; 7 bases are a match to TRBD1. Germline CDR1 is SGHAT and CDR2 is FQNNGV. The CDR3 loop spans 16 amino acids. V lost 5 bases to trimming and J lost 4 bases; unmatched junction nucleotides: 11. The CDR3 coding sequence is TGTGCCAGCAGCAGAACAGGGGCCCCCTCCGGAAACACCATATATTTT. Residues: CASSRTGAPSGNTIYF.

This chain uses TRBV7-2 with TRBJ1-1, with D unresolved. CDR3 length: 15 amino acids. In germline, CDR1 is SGHTA, CDR2 FQGNSA. With 1 base removed from V and 3 bases from J, the gap between germline ends came to 12 bases. CDR3 sequence reads: CASSLGAGMYTEAFF. CDR3 DNA: TGTGCCAGCAGCTTAGGCGCAGGTATGTACACTGAAGCTTTCTTT.

The V call is TRBV3-1 (or the pseudogene TRBV3-2), the J call TRBJ1-3, with a possible D match to TRBD1 (5 bases). V was trimmed by 2 bases and J by 0 bases, leaving 14 bases between them. Germline V gene sequence: CDR1 LGHDT, CDR2 YNNKEL (reference sequence). CDR3 length equals 17 residues. CDR3 residues: CASSQLGLPSSGNTIYF. The CDR3 region has the DNA TGTGCCAGCAGCCAACTGGGGCTCCCAAGCTCTGGAAACACCATATATTTT.

The chain carries TRBV5-6 and TRBJ2-5, with D possibly being TRBD1 (5 bases). Germline V CDR1 and CDR2: SGHDT, YYEEEE. The CDR3 contains 13 residues. V was shortened by 1 base and J by 5 bases, with 9 bases between the two germline ends. This CDR3 reads CASSLTGRETQYF. The CDR3, as DNA: TGTGCCAGCAGCTTGACAGGAAGGGAGACCCAGTACTTC.

In its sample, this clone was seen a few times. V is TRBV7-2 and J is TRBJ2-2; D may be TRBD1 (6 bases). Germline V gene lookup returns CDR1 SGHTA and CDR2 FQGNSA. V gave up 0 bases and J gave up 4 bases, with 18 bases separating them. The CDR3 is made up of 18 amino acids. CDR3 residues: CASSLASSGTSSTGELFF. The DNA of the CDR3 is TGTGCCAGCAGCTTAGCCTCCTCCGGGACATCTTCCACCGGGGAGCTGTTTTTT.

J is TRBJ2-7 and V is TRBV2; 7 bases fit TRBD1. The ends lost 7 bases at V and 5 bases at J; junction bases unmatched: 23. The CDR3 is 18 amino acids. The V gene's germline CDR1 is SNHLY and CDR2 FYNNEI. The CDR3: CASKGAARIGQGFHEQYF. DNA for the CDR3: TGTGCCAGCAAGGGGGCGGCAAGAATCGGGCAAGGGTTTCACGAGCAGTACTTC.

This chain uses TRBV5-1 with TRBJ1-1, with a weak D call TRBD1 (5 bases). The CDR3 has 15 residues. Germline assignment: CDR1 SGHRS and CDR2 YFSETQ. Trimming took 1 base from V and 1 from J, leaving 11 bases between them. CDR3 nucleotide sequence: TGCGCCAGCAGCTTGTGGGGCGGATCGAACACTGAAGCTTTCTTT. Translation gives CASSLWGGSNTEAFF.

The gene calls are TRBV15 and TRBJ1-6; TRBD1 is a possible D gene (6 bases). The CDR3 has 16 amino acids. The ends were cut back, 2 bases at V and 7 bases at J, with 15 bases in the middle. Germline CDR1 and CDR2: LNHNV and YYDKDF (reference sequence). This CDR3 is CATSRTQGIRNSPLHF. In nucleotides, the CDR3 is TGTGCCACCAGCAGAACACAGGGAATACGGAATTCACCCCTCCACTTT.

The chain recombines TRBV6-5 with TRBJ1-2, with 8 positions matching TRBD1. Germline V gene data show CDR1 as MNHEY and CDR2 as SVGAGI. The V segment lost 3 bases and the J segment 3 bases; nucleotides outside the gene matches: 9. The CDR3 contains 16 residues. The DNA of the CDR3 is TGTGCCAGCAGTTATTCTCGGACAGGGAAAGACTATGGCTACACCTTC. This sequence encodes CASSYSRTGKDYGYTF.

The chain has TRBV7-9 and TRBJ1-4; D unclear. CDR1 and CDR2 from the germline V gene are SEHNR and FQNEAQ (reference sequence). Trimming shortened V by 2 bases and J by 1 base, and 5 bases separated the two germline ends. CDR3 length equals 14 residues. The CDR3 here is CASSLQETNEKLFF. Here the CDR3 DNA reads TGTGCCAGCAGCTTACAGGAAACTAATGAAAAACTGTTTTTT.

J is TRBJ2-3 and V is TRBV11-3; D is possibly TRBD1 (7 bases). V shed 5 bases and J shed 0 bases, with 15 bases lying between them. Germline V gene sequence: CDR1 SGHNT, CDR2 YENEEA. The CDR3 sequence is 16 residues long. CDR3 DNA sequence: TGTGCCAGCAGCGCCAGACAGGGAGGAAGCACAGATACGCAGTATTTT. It translates to CASSARQGGSTDTQYF.

V gene TRBV30 combines with J gene TRBJ2-7; possible D gene TRBD1, 5 bases. Trimming cost V 0 bases and J 7 bases, with 13 bases left between them. CDR1 is GTSNPN, CDR2 SVGIG, per germline (reference sequence). The CDR3 sequence is 13 residues long. The CDR3 reads CAWSVLGAREQYF. The CDR3 coding sequence is TGTGCCTGGAGTGTACTTGGGGCACGTGAGCAGTACTTC.

V gene TRBV18 combines with J gene TRBJ1-3; D is perhaps TRBD1 (6 bases). Germline-derived CDR1 and CDR2 are KGHSH and LQKENI. V was pared by 1 base and J by 0 bases, with 13 bases between. The CDR3 runs 17 residues. This chain's CDR3 is CASSPLRTVDSGNTIYF. CDR3 in DNA: TGTGCCAGCTCACCACTCAGGACAGTCGACTCTGGAAACACCATATATTTT. Supplemented by reference TRBV18 and TRBJ1-3, the full variable domain reads NAGVMQNPRHLVRRRGQEARLRCSPMKGHSHVYWYRQLPEEGLKFMVYLQKENIIDESGMPKERFSAEFPKEGPSILRIQQVVRGDSAAYFCASSPLRTVDSGNTIYFGEGSWLTVV.

The V call is TRBV5-1, the J call TRBJ1-2; D gene unclear. The germline CDR1 and CDR2 sequences are SGHRS and YFSETQ. Between the trimmed V and J ends, which lost 0 bases and 5 bases, there was a span of 11 bases. The CDR3 is 14 residues long. The CDR3 loop is CASSLEPGSYGYTF. The CDR3 bases are TGCGCCAGCAGCTTGGAACCAGGATCTTATGGCTACACCTTC.

This sequence joins TRBV5-4 and TRBJ2-5, with 12 bases lining up with TRBD2. Per germline, CDR1 SGHNT and CDR2 YYREEE (reference sequence). CDR3 length equals 14 residues. V was clipped by 4 bases and J by 4 bases; unmatched bases: 2. This CDR3 reads CASSTGLAGETQYF. The DNA for the CDR3 is TGTGCCAGCAGCACGGGACTAGCGGGAGAGACCCAGTACTTC.

The rearrangement uses TRBV5-1 and TRBJ2-1; 15 positions agree with TRBD2. The CDR3 spans 16 residues. Losses at the gene ends were 0 bases for V and 7 bases for J; bases not matched to a gene: 2. The germline CDR1 and CDR2 sequences are SGHRS and YFSETQ. The CDR3 region has the DNA TGCGCCAGCAGCTTGGGGACTAGCGGGGGGGCGAATGAGCAGTTCTTC. It is translated as CASSLGTSGGANEQFF. The full variable domain, completed using reference TRBV5-1 and TRBJ2-1, is KAGVTQTPRYLIKTRGQQVTLSCSPISGHRSVSWYQQTPGQGLQFLFEYFSETQRNKGNFPGRFSGRQFSNSRSEMNVSTLELGDSALYLCASSLGTSGGANEQFFGPGTRLTVL.